The clone carrying this T cell receptor beta chain has only a few counts. Per the original data handling: Nucleated cell counts were estimated from reference gene primer amplification. Assay used: immunoSEQ multiplex PCR; TCRdb lists only in-frame clones, some missing. V and J calls and clone size follow that table, whereas D and trimming were derived from the DNA. In the table there are about 200,000 clones, 65% to 90% of which are singletons. A case of COVID-19 had been met by exposed participants within 2 weeks before study entry. This record belongs to a study of blood T cell repertoires in COVID-19. The germline V gene encodes CDR1 SGHKS and CDR2 YYEKEE (reference sequence). The CDR3 is 15 amino acids. With 4 bases clipped from V and 6 bases from J, the junction kept 7 bases outside the gene matches.

The chain employs TRBV5-5 and TRBJ2-2; 9 positions match TRBD1. The sample consisted of PBMCs or T cells enriched from blood (not recorded which). The receptor was derived from a woman in her 30s who had been exposed to COVID-19. The CDR3 DNA sequence: TGTGCCAGCAGCAAAGTGGGACAGGGAGCCGGGGAGCTGTTTTTT. It codes for CASSKVGQGAGELFF.